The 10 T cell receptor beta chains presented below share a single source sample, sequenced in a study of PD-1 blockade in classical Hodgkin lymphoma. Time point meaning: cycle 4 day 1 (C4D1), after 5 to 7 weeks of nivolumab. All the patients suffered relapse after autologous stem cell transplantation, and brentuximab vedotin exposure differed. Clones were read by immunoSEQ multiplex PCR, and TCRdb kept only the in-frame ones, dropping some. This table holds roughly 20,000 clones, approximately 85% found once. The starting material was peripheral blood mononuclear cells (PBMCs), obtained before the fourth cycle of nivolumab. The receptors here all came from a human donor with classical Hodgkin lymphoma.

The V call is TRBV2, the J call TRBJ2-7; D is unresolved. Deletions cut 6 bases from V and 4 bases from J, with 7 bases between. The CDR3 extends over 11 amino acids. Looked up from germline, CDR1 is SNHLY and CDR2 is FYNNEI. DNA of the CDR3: TGTGCCAGCAGCCTAAAATACGAGCAGTACTTC. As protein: CASSLKYEQYF.

In DNA form, the CDR3 reads TGTGCCAGCATCCCCCGACAGATTAGCAATCAGCCCCAGCATTTT. This encodes CASIPRQISNQPQHF. The J gene is TRBJ1-5, the V gene TRBV28; D is possibly TRBD1 (5 bases). V was pared by 7 bases and J by 0 bases, with 13 bases between. The CDR3 has 15 amino acids. Looked up from germline, CDR1 is MDHEN and CDR2 is SYDVKM.

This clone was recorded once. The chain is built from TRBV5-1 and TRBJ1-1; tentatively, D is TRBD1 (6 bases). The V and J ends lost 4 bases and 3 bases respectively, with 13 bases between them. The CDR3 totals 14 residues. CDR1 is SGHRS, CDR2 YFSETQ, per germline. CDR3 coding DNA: TGCGCCAGCAGCGTAACAGGGACCGACACTGAAGCTTTCTTT. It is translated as CASSVTGTDTEAFF.

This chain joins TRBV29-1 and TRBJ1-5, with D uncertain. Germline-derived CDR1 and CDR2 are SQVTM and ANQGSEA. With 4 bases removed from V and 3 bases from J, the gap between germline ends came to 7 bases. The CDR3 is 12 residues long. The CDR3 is CSVASNNQPQHF. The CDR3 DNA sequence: TGCAGCGTTGCGTCCAACAATCAGCCCCAGCATTTT. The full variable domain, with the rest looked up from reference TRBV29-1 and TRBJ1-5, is SAVISQKPSRDICQRGTSLTIQCQVDSQVTMMFWYRQQPGQSLTLIATANQGSEATYESGFVIDKFPISRPNLTFSTLTVSNMSPEDSSIYLCSVASNNQPQHFGDGTRLSIL.

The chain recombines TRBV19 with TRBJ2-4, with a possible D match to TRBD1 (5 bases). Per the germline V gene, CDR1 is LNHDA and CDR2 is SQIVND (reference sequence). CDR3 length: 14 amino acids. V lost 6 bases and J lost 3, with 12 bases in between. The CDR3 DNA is TGTGCCAGTAGCATCCAGGGCGGCAAAAACATTCAGTACTTC. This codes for CASSIQGGKNIQYF.

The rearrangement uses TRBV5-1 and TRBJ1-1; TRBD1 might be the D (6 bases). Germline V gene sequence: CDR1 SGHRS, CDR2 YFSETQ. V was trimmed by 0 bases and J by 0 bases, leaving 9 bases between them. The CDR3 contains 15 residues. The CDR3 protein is CASSLGGGLNTEAFF. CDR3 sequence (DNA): TGCGCCAGCAGCTTGGGAGGGGGGCTGAACACTGAAGCTTTCTTT. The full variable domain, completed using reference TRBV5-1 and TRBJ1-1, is KAGVTQTPRYLIKTRGQQVTLSCSPISGHRSVSWYQQTPGQGLQFLFEYFSETQRNKGNFPGRFSGRQFSNSRSEMNVSTLELGDSALYLCASSLGGGLNTEAFFGQGTRLTVV.

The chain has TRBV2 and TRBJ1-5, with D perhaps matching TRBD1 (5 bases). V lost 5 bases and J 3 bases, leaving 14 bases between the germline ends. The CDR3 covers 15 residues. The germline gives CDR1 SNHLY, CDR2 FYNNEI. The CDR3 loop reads CASSRIRGDNQPQHF. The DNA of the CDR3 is TGTGCCAGCAGTCGAATCCGGGGGGACAATCAGCCCCAGCATTTT.

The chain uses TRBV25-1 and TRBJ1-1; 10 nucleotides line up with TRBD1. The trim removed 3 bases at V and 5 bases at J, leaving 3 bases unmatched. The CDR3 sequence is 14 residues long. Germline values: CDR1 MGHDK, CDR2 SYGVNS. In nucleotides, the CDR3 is TGTGCCAGCAGTGATGACAGGGGGCTAACTGAAGCTTTCTTT. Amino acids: CASSDDRGLTEAFF. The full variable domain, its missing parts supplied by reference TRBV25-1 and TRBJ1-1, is EADIYQTPRYLVIGTGKKITLECSQTMGHDKMYWYQQDPGMELHLIHYSYGVNSTEKGDLSSESTVSRIRTEHFPLTLESARPSHTSQYLCASSDDRGLTEAFFGQGTRLTVV.

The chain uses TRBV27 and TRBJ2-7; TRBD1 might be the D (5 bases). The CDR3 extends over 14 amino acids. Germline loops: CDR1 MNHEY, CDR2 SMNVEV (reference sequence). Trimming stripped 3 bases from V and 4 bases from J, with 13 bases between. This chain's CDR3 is CASSFQGAVYEQYF. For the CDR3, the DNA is TGTGCCAGCAGTTTTCAGGGTGCGGTGTACGAGCAGTACTTC.

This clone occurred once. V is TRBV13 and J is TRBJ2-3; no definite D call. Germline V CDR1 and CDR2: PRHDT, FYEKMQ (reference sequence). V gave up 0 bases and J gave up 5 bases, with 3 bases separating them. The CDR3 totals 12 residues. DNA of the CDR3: TGTGCCAGCAGCTTAGGGTTAGATACGCAGTATTTT. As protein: CASSLGLDTQYF.